The subject of this entry is one T cell receptor (beta chain). What it recognizes is unknown. At one end, the junction sequence differs from germline, possibly due to a read error. This sample was included in a study of blood T cells in healthy people across ages. Notes on the study in general: Age showed a roughly linear inverse relationship with TCR beta diversity per million T cells.

Through a sample-barcoded 5' primer and a J-beta primer mix, a second PCR was run for roughly 6 to 11 cycles. TCRdb reanalysed the 5' RACE reads using MiXCR and keeps one entry per CDR3 protein. The repertoire includes roughly 800,000 distinct CDR3 sequences, about 55% of them detected once, and roughly two fifths sits in the top ten. Sequenced input: blood. The receptor comes from an elderly man in good health.

The CDR3 nucleotides read TGTGCCAACAGCCGACAGGGAGCGGACGAGCAGTACTTC. This translates into CANSRQGADEQYF. This rearrangement joins TRBV7-6 to TRBJ2-4, with 7 positions matching TRBD1. Gene TRBJ2-7 matches the end of the DNA better, so the J call may be wrong. This CDR3 spans 13 amino acids. CDR1 and CDR2 (germline): SGHVS, FNYEAQ.